The T cell receptor (beta chain) under discussion was sequenced for a study of graft-versus-host responses after intestinal transplantation. Study observations and caveats: Early post-transplant HvG declines were associated with peak circulating GvH clone levels.

V shed 3 bases and J 7 bases; nucleotides not matched to a gene: 9. The germline CDR1 and CDR2 sequences are LNHNV and YYDKDF (reference sequence). The length of the CDR3 is 17 residues. This clone was counted a few times. TCRdb keeps only in-frame clones here, not all; method: immunoSEQ multiplex PCR. The sample contains approximately 4,100 clones, approximately 21% of which appear only once. The sample here was alloreactive CD4+ T cells from a mixed lymphocyte reaction culture, taken before transplantation. Sample subset: CFSE-low proliferating T cells sorted from approximately six-day pre-transplant mixed lymphocyte reaction (GvH or HvG direction). The sequence came from a human patient who was an organ donor for intestinal transplantation. The J gene is TRBJ1-4, the V gene TRBV15; 12 bases agree with TRBD1. CDR3 coding DNA: TGTGCCACCAGCAGTGGGACAGGGGGCGGGGGGGGTGAAAAACTGTTTTTT. Protein sequence: CATSSGTGGGGGEKLFF.